The source of this TCR beta chain is a study of blood T cell repertoires in COVID-19. At the level of the study: From the United States, Italy and Spain came samples of acute and convalescent COVID-19. Sources were T cells, B-cell-depleted T cells, or PBMCs; the material itself was cDNA or gDNA.

Authors' processing steps: Reference gene primer amplification gave nucleated cell count estimates. Measured with immunoSEQ multiplex PCR; TCRdb has only the in-frame clones, and not every one. For V, J and clone size, that table is used; D and trimming come from the DNA. Of 55,000 to 70,000 clones detected, 80% to 95% appear once; the ten largest clones hold approximately 5.5%. Germline CDR1 is MNHEY and CDR2 is SMNVEV (reference sequence). There are 16 residues in the CDR3. Germline trimming cut 3 bases from V and 4 bases from J; bases unmatched to any gene: 8. The sequenced material came from peripheral blood. The TCR comes from a human donor in a cohort sampled during active COVID-19. The chain couples TRBV27 to TRBJ2-1; 8 nucleotides agree with TRBD2. Here the CDR3 DNA reads TGTGCCAGCAGTTTCCCCGGGAGGGACGTTTACAATGAGCAGTTCTTC. This encodes CASSFPGRDVYNEQFF.